Listed below are T cell receptor beta chains from one sample, sequenced in a study of cytomegalovirus exposure and HLA in healthy donors. Generated by immunoSEQ multiplex PCR, the TCRdb table keeps only in-frame clones and is missing some. The sample yields about 160,000 clones, approximately 85% seen once. Sequencing was carried out using PBMCs. The receptors derive from a man younger than 35 in good health and CMV-seropositive. Each CDR3 is given with its conserved first and last residue. The order of the fields is J gene, D gene, V gene, clone size, CDR3 protein, CDR3 DNA. The D gene is left open where the match is weak. The size of a clone is reported for some rows only, either as once, few or many, or as a class for expanded clones.

j_call: TRBJ2-2
d_call: -
v_call: TRBV11-2
clone_size: -
cdr3_aa: CASSFRLETGELFF
cdr3_nt: TGTGCCAGCAGCTTTAGATTAGAAACCGGGGAGCTGTTTTTT

j_call: TRBJ1-1
d_call: TRBD1
v_call: TRBV6-5
clone_size: -
cdr3_aa: CASIPQGAVTEAFF
cdr3_nt: TGTGCCAGCATACCACAGGGGGCAGTAACTGAAGCTTTCTTT

j_call: TRBJ2-1
d_call: -
v_call: TRBV7-8
clone_size: -
cdr3_aa: CASSSPPSGEQFF
cdr3_nt: TGTGCCAGCAGCTCCCCTCCGTCGGGAGAGCAGTTCTTC

j_call: TRBJ2-3
d_call: -
v_call: TRBV2
clone_size: -
cdr3_aa: CASSGLGPGTDTQYF
cdr3_nt: TGTGCCAGCAGTGGACTAGGTCCAGGCACAGATACGCAGTATTTT

j_call: TRBJ1-2
d_call: -
v_call: TRBV5-5
clone_size: -
cdr3_aa: CASSGPSGGSNYGYTF
cdr3_nt: TGTGCCAGCAGCGGGCCGTCGGGGGGCTCTAACTATGGCTACACCTTC

j_call: TRBJ2-2
d_call: -
v_call: TRBV7-9
clone_size: once
cdr3_aa: CASSSEAKPTGELFF
cdr3_nt: TGTGCCAGCAGCTCCGAAGCGAAACCCACCGGGGAGCTGTTTTTT

j_call: TRBJ2-3
d_call: TRBD2
v_call: TRBV25-1
clone_size: -
cdr3_aa: CASSRAGEDTQYF
cdr3_nt: TGTGCCAGCAGCAGAGCGGGGGAAGATACGCAGTATTTT

j_call: TRBJ2-5
d_call: TRBD2
v_call: TRBV30
clone_size: few
cdr3_aa: CAWSGGEKLGTQYF
cdr3_nt: TGTGCCTGGAGCGGGGGGGAGAAGCTAGGGACCCAGTACTTC

j_call: TRBJ2-5
d_call: TRBD1
v_call: TRBV7-2
clone_size: -
cdr3_aa: CASSLLDRDQHF
cdr3_nt: TGTGCCAGCAGCTTACTTGACAGGGATCAGCACTTC

j_call: TRBJ2-1
d_call: -
v_call: TRBV6-5
clone_size: -
cdr3_aa: CATRDLAASYNEQFF
cdr3_nt: TGTGCCACAAGGGACTTAGCGGCATCCTACAATGAGCAGTTCTTC

j_call: TRBJ2-1
d_call: -
v_call: TRBV7-9
clone_size: few
cdr3_aa: CSSSPGGSHGDEQFF
cdr3_nt: TGTTCCAGCAGCCCGGGCGGGTCTCATGGGGATGAGCAGTTCTTC

j_call: TRBJ2-2
d_call: -
v_call: TRBV7-9
clone_size: -
cdr3_aa: CASSPGRELFF
cdr3_nt: TGTGCCAGTAGCCCGGGTCGGGAGCTGTTTTTT

j_call: TRBJ2-6
d_call: -
v_call: TRBV2
clone_size: -
cdr3_aa: CASSYGTLSGANGLTF
cdr3_nt: TGTGCCAGCAGCTATGGGACACTATCTGGGGCCAACGGCCTGACTTTC

j_call: TRBJ1-2
d_call: -
v_call: TRBV6-1
clone_size: -
cdr3_aa: CASSERPSGGYTF
cdr3_nt: TGTGCCAGCAGTGAGCGGCCCAGCGGCGGCTACACCTTC

j_call: TRBJ1-4
d_call: -
v_call: TRBV5-6
clone_size: -
cdr3_aa: CASSLTTGTNEKLFF
cdr3_nt: TGTGCCAGCAGCTTAACCACAGGGACTAATGAAAAACTGTTTTTT

j_call: TRBJ1-4
d_call: -
v_call: TRBV5-4
clone_size: -
cdr3_aa: CASSLDGGEKLFF
cdr3_nt: TGTGCCAGCAGCTTGGATGGCGGTGAAAAACTGTTTTTT

j_call: TRBJ2-3
d_call: TRBD2
v_call: TRBV7-2
clone_size: -
cdr3_aa: CASSLVDSGGPGTQYF
cdr3_nt: TGTGCCAGCAGCTTAGTAGATAGCGGGGGCCCGGGGACGCAGTATTTT

j_call: TRBJ2-5
d_call: -
v_call: TRBV13
clone_size: once
cdr3_aa: CASSSSGAAYAPQETQYF
cdr3_nt: TGTGCCAGCAGCTCCTCAGGGGCGGCTTATGCTCCCCAAGAGACCCAGTACTTC

j_call: TRBJ2-7
d_call: -
v_call: TRBV5-1
clone_size: -
cdr3_aa: CASSILQQGTREQYF
cdr3_nt: TGCGCCAGCAGCATCCTTCAGCAGGGGACCCGCGAGCAGTACTTC

j_call: TRBJ1-1
d_call: -
v_call: TRBV6-1
clone_size: -
cdr3_aa: CASSRGTVEAFF
cdr3_nt: TGTGCCAGCAGTAGGGGGACGGTTGAAGCTTTCTTT

j_call: TRBJ1-1
d_call: -
v_call: TRBV9
clone_size: -
cdr3_aa: CASSFGTMNTEAFF
cdr3_nt: TGTGCCAGCTCGTTCGGGACAATGAACACTGAAGCTTTCTTT

j_call: TRBJ1-5
d_call: TRBD1
v_call: TRBV6-6
clone_size: -
cdr3_aa: CASSYRQGWWPQHF
cdr3_nt: TGTGCCAGCAGTTACCGACAGGGCTGGTGGCCCCAGCATTTT

j_call: TRBJ1-1
d_call: TRBD1
v_call: TRBV11-3
clone_size: -
cdr3_aa: CASSLETGGTEAFF
cdr3_nt: TGTGCCAGCAGCTTGGAGACAGGGGGCACTGAAGCTTTCTTT